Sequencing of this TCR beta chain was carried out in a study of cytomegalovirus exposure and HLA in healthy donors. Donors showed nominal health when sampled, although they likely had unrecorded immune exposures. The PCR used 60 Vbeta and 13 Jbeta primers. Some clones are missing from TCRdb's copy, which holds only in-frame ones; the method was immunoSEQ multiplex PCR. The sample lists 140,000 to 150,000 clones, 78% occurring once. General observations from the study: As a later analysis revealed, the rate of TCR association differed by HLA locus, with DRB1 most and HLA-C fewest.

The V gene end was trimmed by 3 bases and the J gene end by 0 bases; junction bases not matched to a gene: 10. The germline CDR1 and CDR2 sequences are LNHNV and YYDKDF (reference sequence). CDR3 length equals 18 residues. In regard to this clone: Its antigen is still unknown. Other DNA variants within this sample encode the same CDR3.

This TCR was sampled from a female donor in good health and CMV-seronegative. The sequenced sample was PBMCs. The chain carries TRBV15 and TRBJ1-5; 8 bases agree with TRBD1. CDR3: CATSRRDRGTYSNQPQHF. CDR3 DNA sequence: TGTGCCACCAGCAGGCGAGACAGGGGAACTTATAGCAATCAGCCCCAGCATTTT.